This TCR beta chain was sequenced for a study of identical twins. In this sample, this clonotype turned up a few times. Looked up from germline, CDR1 is SQVTM and CDR2 is ANQGSEA. The ends were cut back, 3 bases at V and 5 bases at J, with 7 bases in the middle. CDR3 length: 12 amino acids. TCRdb recomputed calls from the 5' RACE reads with MiXCR, one row per CDR3 protein. In the table there are about 920,000 distinct CDR3 sequences, over 9% of which are singletons. A further study also used this sample, focusing on yellow fever vaccine responses in identical twins.

The chain is built from TRBV29-1 and TRBJ2-2; D uncertain. Sequencing input: PBMCs. The receptor was isolated from a woman aged 18-30 years in good health. CDR3 coding DNA: TGCAGCGTTGAGTGGGTTACCGGGGAGCTGTTTTTT. This gives the protein CSVEWVTGELFF.